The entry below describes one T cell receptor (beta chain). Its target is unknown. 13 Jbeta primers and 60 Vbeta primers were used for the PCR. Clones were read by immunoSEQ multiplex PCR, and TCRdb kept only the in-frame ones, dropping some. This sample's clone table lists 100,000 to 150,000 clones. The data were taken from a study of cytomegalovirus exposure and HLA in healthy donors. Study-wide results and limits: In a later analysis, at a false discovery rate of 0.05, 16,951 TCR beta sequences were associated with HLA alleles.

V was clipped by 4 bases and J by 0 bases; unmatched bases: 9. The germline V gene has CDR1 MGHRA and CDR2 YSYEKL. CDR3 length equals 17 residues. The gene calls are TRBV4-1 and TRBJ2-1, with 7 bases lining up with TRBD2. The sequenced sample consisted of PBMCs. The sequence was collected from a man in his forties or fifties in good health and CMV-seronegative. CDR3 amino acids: CASSPPLADYSYNEQFF. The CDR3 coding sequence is TGCGCCAGCAGCCCCCCTCTAGCGGATTACTCCTACAATGAGCAGTTCTTC.